The 9 T cell receptor beta chains below come from one sample, sequenced in a study of early T cells in non-severe SARS-CoV-2 infection. A single record per CDR3 protein comes from TCRdb applying MiXCR to the 5' RACE reads. The top ten clones hold 4% to 5% of a sample with around 26,000 distinct CDR3 sequences, around 4% of them seen once. Material: whole blood. The receptors were gathered from an adult who was a healthcare worker with PCR-confirmed SARS-CoV-2 infection or an uninfected control (not recorded which).

This chain connects TRBV11-2 to TRBJ1-1; 8 nucleotides line up with TRBD1. The CDR3 has 15 amino acids. Unmatched junction bases numbered 11, after V lost 4 bases and J lost 7 bases. Germline CDR1 is SGHAT and CDR2 is FQNNGV. This CDR3 is CASSSPTGQGREAFF. DNA of the CDR3: TGTGCCAGCAGCTCCCCGACCGGACAGGGCCGTGAAGCTTTCTTT.

This clonotype was seen ten or more times. The chain is built from TRBV6-6 and TRBJ2-5; D unclear. V was pared by 8 bases and J by 5 bases, with 15 bases between. Germline CDR1 is MNHNY and CDR2 is SVGAGI (reference sequence). This CDR3 comprises 13 residues. CDR3: CASVFTGRETQYF. In DNA, the CDR3 is TGTGCCAGCGTTTTCACCGGGCGGGAGACCCAGTACTTC.

The table lists this clonotype with many counts. The V and J genes are TRBV6-1 and TRBJ1-3; D gene ambiguous. The V end lost 3 bases, the J end lost 6 bases, and 3 bases lay between the germline ends. The CDR3 spans 11 residues. Germline V gives CDR1 MNHNS, CDR2 SASEGT. DNA for the CDR3: TGTGCCAGCAGTGATCTAAACACCATATATTTT. Protein sequence: CASSDLNTIYF.

In its sample, this clonotype was seen a few times. The chain links TRBV4-1 to TRBJ2-7; 11 positions match TRBD2. The CDR3 covers 16 residues. The germline V gene has CDR1 MGHRA and CDR2 YSYEKL. V lost 1 base and J lost 4; bases outside the gene matches: 6. Here the CDR3 DNA reads TGCGCCAGCAGCCAAGGGATGGCTAGCGGGAGGTACGAGCAGTACTTC. Translated: CASSQGMASGRYEQYF.

This clonotype was counted at least ten times. The chain employs TRBV9 and TRBJ2-2, with a possible D match to TRBD1 (6 bases). Trimming shortened V by 4 bases and J by 2 bases, and 12 bases separated the two germline ends. The CDR3 is made up of 15 amino acids. In germline, CDR1 is SGDLS, CDR2 YYNGEE. CDR3 loop: CASSIRGLNTGELFF. The CDR3 coding sequence is TGTGCCAGCAGCATCAGGGGTCTTAACACCGGGGAGCTGTTTTTT.

This clonotype was found many times. CDR3 DNA: TGCGCCAGCAGCCTATTTAGCGGGCGGTCCTACAATGAGCAGTTCTTC. It yields the protein CASSLFSGRSYNEQFF. The chain couples TRBV5-1 to TRBJ2-1; 7 bases are shared with TRBD2. The CDR3 length is 16 residues. Germline-derived CDR1 and CDR2 are SGHRS and YFSETQ. Trimming cost V 4 bases and J 1 base; bases outside gene matches: 8.

This clonotype turned up a few times. This chain uses TRBV6-5 with TRBJ2-3; 8 nucleotides match TRBD2. The CDR3 totals 17 residues. V shed 0 bases and J 5 bases; nucleotides not matched to a gene: 10. Germline V gene sequence: CDR1 MNHEY, CDR2 SVGAGI. This CDR3 reads CASSYSSGTSFVDTQYF. The CDR3 DNA sequence: TGTGCCAGCAGTTACTCCTCCGGGACTAGTTTCGTAGATACGCAGTATTTT.

The table lists this clonotype with a few counts. The chain couples TRBV3-1 to TRBJ2-3; D not resolved. The CDR3 extends over 15 amino acids. CDR1 and CDR2 (germline): LGHDT, YNNKEL (reference sequence). V lost 2 bases and J 1 base, leaving 10 bases between the germline ends. The DNA of the CDR3 is TGTGCCAGCAGCCAAAATCCGGGCGGCACAGATACGCAGTATTTT. It encodes CASSQNPGGTDTQYF.

This clonotype was seen at least ten times. This sequence joins TRBV12-3 or TRBV12-4 and TRBJ1-6; D gene unclear. The V and J ends lost 3 bases and 7 bases respectively, with 13 bases between them. This CDR3 comprises 15 residues. The CDR3 region is CASSLRVGRNSPLHF. Written as DNA, the CDR3 is TGTGCCAGCAGTTTGCGGGTCGGCAGGAATTCACCCCTCCACTTT.